This entry features one T cell receptor beta chain sequence. As yet, its antigen is unknown. This sample was taken from a study of Tregs in tolerant kidney transplant recipients. Whole-study findings and limits: Expanding Tregs on activated donor B cells appeared to best identify donor-specific TCRbeta clones.

The data were produced by immunoSEQ multiplex PCR, yet TCRdb's version contains in-frame clones alone and is incomplete. The sample consists of 90,000 to 130,000 clones, almost 90% of them appearing once. The junction had 7 bases not matched to a gene; V was cut back by 6 bases and J by 1 base. CDR3 length: 14 amino acids. Germline V gene sequence: CDR1 SGHRS, CDR2 YFSETQ. The sample in question was CD4+ T cells from blood, obtained before the transplant. The TCR originated in a human donor who received a combined kidney and bone marrow transplant. This chain joins TRBV5-1 and TRBJ2-7; 7 bases map to TRBD1. The CDR3 DNA follows: TGCGCCAGCACCAAACAGGGGTCGTCCTACGAGCAGTACTTC. Translation gives CASTKQGSSYEQYF.